This T cell receptor beta chain was identified in a study of blood T cells in healthy people across ages. Germline V gives CDR1 GTSNPN, CDR2 SVGIG (reference sequence). V was trimmed by 4 bases and J by 4 bases, leaving 11 bases between them. The CDR3 totals 14 residues. Every donor contributed roughly 10 milliliters of peripheral blood by blood draw. Combining a sample-barcoded 5' primer with a J-beta primer mix, a second PCR ran for 7 to 11 cycles. TCRdb independently ran MiXCR on the 5' RACE reads; one entry per CDR3 protein. The sample has about 580,000 distinct CDR3 sequences; 45% to 55% are singletons.

The chain joins TRBV30 to TRBJ2-6; D is undetermined. Input material: blood. This sequence originates from an elderly man in good health. CDR3 in amino acids: CAWIRGGGANVLTF. The DNA of the CDR3 is TGTGCCTGGATACGTGGTGGGGGGGCCAACGTCCTGACTTTC.